This passage covers 16 T cell receptor beta chains from one sample sequenced in a study of cytomegalovirus exposure and HLA in healthy donors. TCRdb's table, derived via immunoSEQ multiplex PCR, lists solely in-frame clones and lacks some. The sample carries 50,000 to 70,000 clones, 90% to 95% recorded once. Material: PBMCs. These receptors all come from a woman between 18 and 29 years old in good health and CMV-seropositive.

This sequence joins TRBV19 and TRBJ2-7; 14 bases agree with TRBD2. J lost 0 bases, V lost 4 bases, and 14 bases had no gene match. The CDR3 is made up of 20 amino acids. In germline, CDR1 is LNHDA, CDR2 SQIVND (reference sequence). Here the CDR3 reads CASSTLGLAGAGPPSYEQYF. The CDR3 nucleotides are TGTGCCAGTAGTACTTTGGGACTAGCGGGAGCAGGACCCCCCTCCTACGAGCAGTACTTC. The full variable domain, its missing parts supplied by reference TRBV19 and TRBJ2-7, is DGGITQSPKYLFRKEGQNVTLSCEQNLNHDAMYWYRQDPGQGLRLIYYSQIVNDFQKGDIAEGYSVSREKKESFPLTVTSAQKNPTAFYLCASSTLGLAGAGPPSYEQYFGPGTRLTVT.

V gene TRBV7-9 combines with J gene TRBJ2-5; 7 nucleotides agree with TRBD2. The CDR3 has 13 residues. Germline V gene lookup returns CDR1 SEHNR and CDR2 FQNEAQ (reference sequence). With 3 bases clipped from V and 5 bases from J, the junction kept 3 bases outside the gene matches. The CDR3 region has the DNA TGTGCCAGCAGCTTTTTACTAGCGGAGACCCAGTACTTC. This encodes CASSFLLAETQYF.

The chain employs TRBV30 and TRBJ2-7, with D maybe TRBD1 (6 bases). The CDR3 covers 15 residues. V was cut by 3 bases and J by 2 bases, with 17 bases left in between. Germline CDR1 reads GTSNPN; CDR2 reads SVGIG (reference sequence). The CDR3 DNA reads TGTGCCTGGAGCGCGTTCCGGGACAAAACCTACGAGCAGTACTTC. Translating it yields CAWSAFRDKTYEQYF.

This chain joins TRBV15 and TRBJ2-5; the D is unclear. The V gene lost 5 bases and the J gene lost 5 bases, with 15 bases spanning the gap. CDR3 length: 14 residues. CDR1 LNHNV and CDR2 YYDKDF come from the germline V gene (reference sequence). CDR3 nucleotide sequence: TGTGCCACCAGCCAGCACTCTAGTTCGGAGACCCAGTACTTC. Residues: CATSQHSSSETQYF.

The chain links TRBV9 to TRBJ2-2, with 8 bases lining up with TRBD1. Per the germline V gene, CDR1 is SGDLS and CDR2 is YYNGEE. Germline trimming cut 2 bases from V and 4 bases from J; bases unmatched to any gene: 4. The CDR3 is 15 residues long. The CDR3 sequence is CASSVDRAGTGELFF. As DNA, the CDR3 is TGTGCCAGCAGCGTGGACAGGGCTGGCACCGGGGAGCTGTTTTTT.

The gene calls are TRBV4-2 and TRBJ2-1, with TRBD2 matching over 16 bases. The CDR3 has 16 amino acids. CDR1 is LGHNA and CDR2 is YNFKEQ in the germline V gene. The trim removed 4 bases at V and 8 bases at J, leaving 5 bases unmatched. The chain's CDR3 is CASSPGLAGGMDEQFF. The DNA for the CDR3 is TGTGCCAGCAGCCCGGGACTAGCGGGGGGGATGGATGAGCAGTTCTTC.

The chain couples TRBV7-9 to TRBJ1-1, with D possibly TRBD1 on 5 matching bases. Trimming shortened V by 5 bases and J by 6 bases, and 13 bases separated the two germline ends. CDR1 and CDR2 (germline): SEHNR, FQNEAQ (reference sequence). There are 13 residues in the CDR3. CDR3 sequence reads: CASSLSWGSEAFF. The CDR3 DNA reads as TGTGCCAGCAGCCTATCCTGGGGCTCTGAAGCTTTCTTT.

The chain couples TRBV7-9 to TRBJ1-4, with D perhaps TRBD1 (6 bases). CDR3 length: 12 residues. Trimming stripped 3 bases from V and 8 bases from J, with 7 bases between. Germline values: CDR1 SEHNR, CDR2 FQNEAQ (reference sequence). CDR3 protein: CASSFGQEKLFF. CDR3 bases: TGTGCCAGCAGCTTCGGACAGGAAAAACTGTTTTTT. Together with reference TRBV7-9 and TRBJ1-4, the CDR3 gives the full variable domain: DTGVSQNPRHKITKRGQNVTFRCDPISEHNRLYWYRQTLGQGPEFLTYFQNEAQLEKSRLLSDRFSAERPKGSFSTLEIQRTEQGDSAMYLCASSFGQEKLFFGSGTQLSVL.

The chain combines TRBV4-3 with TRBJ1-6; TRBD1 matches at 8 bases. This CDR3 contains 16 residues. Losses at the gene ends were 0 bases for V and 7 bases for J; bases not matched to a gene: 5. The germline V gene encodes CDR1 LGHNA and CDR2 YSLEER. CDR3 in DNA: TGCGCCAGCAGCCAAGATCTTCGACAGGGGAATTCACCCCTCCACTTT. This translates into CASSQDLRQGNSPLHF.

The chain couples TRBV19 to TRBJ1-2; 8 positions match TRBD1. Unmatched junction bases numbered 3, after V lost 1 base and J lost 2 bases. Germline assignment: CDR1 LNHDA and CDR2 SQIVND (reference sequence). The CDR3 runs to 15 residues. The CDR3 region has the DNA TGTGCCAGTAGTATAGTGACAGGGGCCAACTATGGCTACACCTTC. It yields the protein CASSIVTGANYGYTF.

The chain combines TRBV15 with TRBJ1-1; 10 nucleotides align to TRBD1. This CDR3 has 15 amino acids. Germline assignment: CDR1 LNHNV and CDR2 YYDKDF (reference sequence). V was clipped by 4 bases and J by 1 base; unmatched bases: 3. CDR3 amino acids: CATSKRQGANTEAFF. Here the CDR3 DNA reads TGTGCCACCAGCAAACGACAGGGGGCGAACACTGAAGCTTTCTTT. Drawing the rest from reference TRBV15 and TRBJ1-1, the complete variable domain is DAMVIQNPRYQVTQFGKPVTLSCSQTLNHNVMYWYQQKSSQAPKLLFHYYDKDFNNEADTPDNFQSRRPNTSFCFLDIRSPGLGDTAMYLCATSKRQGANTEAFFGQGTRLTVV.

The CDR3 DNA reads as TGCGCCAGCAGCCAGGGGGCGGGTGACTATGGCTACACCTTC. Translated: CASSQGAGDYGYTF. The rearrangement links TRBV5-1 to TRBJ1-2; 8 nucleotides match TRBD1. The ends lost 4 bases at V and 3 bases at J; junction bases unmatched: 5. CDR1 and CDR2 from the germline V gene are SGHRS and YFSETQ. CDR3 length: 14 amino acids.

CDR3 protein: CASSRGQEGGPFF. Written as DNA, the CDR3 is TGTGCCAGCAGCAGGGGACAGGAAGGCGGGCCGTTCTTC. This sequence joins TRBV11-3 and TRBJ2-1; 8 nucleotides match TRBD1. The germline CDR1 and CDR2 sequences are SGHNT and YENEEA. The ends lost 5 bases at V and 15 bases at J; junction bases unmatched: 12. The CDR3 is made up of 13 amino acids.

This chain uses TRBV7-2 with TRBJ2-1; D is unclear. The CDR3 is 10 amino acids. Between the trimmed V and J ends, which lost 8 bases and 9 bases, there was a span of 8 bases. Germline values: CDR1 SGHTA, CDR2 FQGNSA. The CDR3 sequence is CASPDSEQFF. DNA of the CDR3: TGTGCCAGCCCCGATAGTGAGCAGTTCTTC.

The rearrangement links TRBV27 to TRBJ2-5; 9 nucleotides match TRBD1. The CDR3 is 16 residues long. CDR1 is MNHEY, CDR2 SMNVEV, per germline (reference sequence). V gave up 3 bases and J gave up 2 bases; unmatched junction bases: 7. CDR3 amino acids: CASSFPGTGRQETQYF. For the CDR3, the DNA is TGTGCCAGCAGTTTCCCCGGGACAGGGCGTCAAGAGACCCAGTACTTC.

This clone was recorded once. CDR3 residues: CASSLGGQSYEQYF. CDR3 bases: TGTGCCAGCAGTTTGGGCGGACAGTCGTACGAGCAGTACTTC. J is TRBJ2-7 and V is TRBV28; a possible D gene is TRBD1 (6 bases). Per germline, CDR1 MDHEN and CDR2 SYDVKM. The CDR3 covers 14 residues. V was cut by 3 bases and J by 4 bases, with 13 bases left in between. Complete variable domain (other parts from reference TRBV28 and TRBJ2-7): DVKVTQSSRYLVKRTGEKVFLECVQDMDHENMFWYRQDPGLGLRLIYFSYDVKMKEKGDIPEGYSVSREKKERFSLILESASTNQTSMYLCASSLGGQSYEQYFGPGTRLTVT.